Described below is a single T cell receptor beta chain sequence and its context. The antigen remains undetermined. A read error may account for a junction end that differs from germline. The data were obtained in a study of PD-L1 blockade in urothelial cancer. Overall study: About 90% of the 29 patients comprised males who had bladder-origin urothelial cancer. Blood was tested 3 weeks (second dose) and 6 weeks into treatment. T cell content in blood samples showed a median of around 150,000.

The time point here: pretreatment peripheral blood. Study-level points and caveats: Below-median pretreatment blood TCR clonality was a predictor of better survival.

TCRdb keeps only in-frame clones here, not all; method: immunoSEQ multiplex PCR. Here the sample spans about 45,000 clones, roughly 90% being singletons. CDR3 length: 16 amino acids. Per germline, CDR1 SSHAT and CDR2 FNYEAQ (reference sequence). Here the sequenced sample was PBMCs, taken around atezolizumab (anti-PD-L1) treatment. The chain is built from TRBV7-7 and TRBJ2-1, with a weak D call TRBD2 (6 bases). The receptor was derived from a donor at least 40 years old with urothelial cancer. The CDR3 sequence is CASSLGGASSYNEQFF. The CDR3, as DNA: TGTGCTAGCAGCTTAGGCGGGGCGAGCTCCTACAATGAGCAGTTCTTC.